Following are 2 T cell receptor beta chains from one sample sequenced in a study of a mutant IDH1 vaccine in newly diagnosed glioma. This sample's time point: week 35, safety follow-up. The vaccine gave 300 ug of a 20-mer mutant IDH1 peptide subcutaneously per dose. No antigen is known for these receptors. The repertoire was sequenced with immunoSEQ multiplex PCR; TCRdb's copy has only in-frame clones and lacks some. The data contain approximately 66,000 clones, approximately 81% of them singletons. The specimen was PBMCs, collected from a glioma patient whose treatment included an IDH1 peptide vaccine. The receptors were gathered from a man aged 25-45 years with glioma.

J is TRBJ1-4 and V is TRBV6-5; 10 positions agree with TRBD1. Germline trimming cut 2 bases from V and 8 bases from J; bases unmatched to any gene: 2. The CDR3 loop spans 14 amino acids. The germline V gene has CDR1 MNHEY and CDR2 SVGAGI. The CDR3 reads CASSYAGQGEKLFF. As DNA, the CDR3 is TGTGCCAGCAGTTACGCGGGACAGGGGGAAAAACTGTTTTTT.

The gene calls are TRBV5-8 and TRBJ1-1; D gene uncertain. Trimming shortened V by 0 bases and J by 0 bases, and 9 bases separated the two germline ends. Germline V lookup: CDR1 SGHTS, CDR2 YDEGEE. CDR3 size: 15 residues. CDR3 DNA sequence: TGTGCCAGCAGCTTGGAGGCAACTATGAACACTGAAGCTTTCTTT. Protein: CASSLEATMNTEAFF.